The rows below give T cell receptor beta chains drawn from one sample of a study of T cells after posttransplantation cyclophosphamide. The protocol was immunoSEQ multiplex PCR, while the TCRdb copy is restricted to in-frame clones and leaves out a portion. This repertoire shows approximately 1,600 clones, more than 70% found once; its top ten account for approximately 15%. The sequencing here drew on CD4+ T cells sorted from blood, taken after allogeneic stem cell transplant with posttransplant cyclophosphamide. The receptors here all came from a female patient between 60 and 69 years old who received an allogeneic stem cell transplant from a related donor and was CMV-positive. The graft donor may have contributed some T cells. The CDR3 runs from the conserved cysteine through the conserved F or W. The order of the fields is J gene, V gene, D gene, clone size, CDR3 protein, CDR3 DNA. D genes are given only for firm matches. Some rows have no size entry. The others give once, few or many, or a class for an expanded clone.

J gene: TRBJ1-4; V gene: TRBV28; D gene: .; clone size: few; CDR3 protein: CASRYGLLNEKLFF; CDR3 DNA: TGTGCCAGCAGATACGGGTTACTTAATGAAAAACTGTTTTTT
J gene: TRBJ2-2; V gene: TRBV10-3; D gene: TRBD2; clone size: .; CDR3 protein: CATSAGVGTGELFF; CDR3 DNA: TGTGCCACGAGCGCGGGGGTCGGCACCGGGGAGCTGTTTTTT
J gene: TRBJ1-4; V gene: TRBV7-3; D gene: TRBD1; clone size: .; CDR3 protein: CAIHRGLSEKLFF; CDR3 DNA: TGTGCCATCCACAGGGGGCTGAGTGAAAAACTGTTTTTT
J gene: TRBJ2-1; V gene: TRBV4-3; D gene: TRBD2; clone size: .; CDR3 protein: CASSQVSSGHNEQFF; CDR3 DNA: TGCGCCAGCAGCCAAGTCTCTAGCGGACACAATGAGCAGTTCTTC
J gene: TRBJ2-3; V gene: TRBV4-2; D gene: TRBD2; clone size: .; CDR3 protein: CASSQGTGGGPVRDTQYF; CDR3 DNA: TGTGCCAGCAGCCAAGGGACGGGGGGAGGGCCAGTCAGAGATACGCAGTATTTT
J gene: TRBJ2-1; V gene: TRBV19; D gene: .; clone size: .; CDR3 protein: CASSEQSGYNEQFF; CDR3 DNA: TGTGCCAGTAGTGAGCAGTCGGGGTACAATGAGCAGTTCTTC
J gene: TRBJ1-5; V gene: TRBV30; D gene: .; clone size: .; CDR3 protein: CAWSAGGPQPQHF; CDR3 DNA: TGTGCCTGGAGTGCAGGAGGGCCTCAGCCCCAGCATTTT
J gene: TRBJ2-7; V gene: TRBV7-2; D gene: .; clone size: .; CDR3 protein: CASSLAASDSYEQYF; CDR3 DNA: TGTGCCAGCAGCTTAGCAGCTAGCGACTCCTACGAGCAGTACTTC
J gene: TRBJ2-3; V gene: TRBV19; D gene: .; clone size: few; CDR3 protein: CASSIEVRSSYTQYF; CDR3 DNA: TGTGCCAGTAGTATAGAAGTCCGAAGCTCCTATACGCAGTATTTT
J gene: TRBJ2-3; V gene: TRBV9; D gene: TRBD2; clone size: .; CDR3 protein: CASSSTAGAADTQYF; CDR3 DNA: TGTGCCAGCAGCTCCACAGCGGGAGCTGCAGATACGCAGTATTTT
J gene: TRBJ2-3; V gene: TRBV28; D gene: TRBD2; clone size: .; CDR3 protein: CASSFVSGGRADADTQYF; CDR3 DNA: TGTGCCAGCAGTTTTGTTTCGGGTGGGAGGGCCGACGCAGATACGCAGTATTTT
J gene: TRBJ1-2; V gene: TRBV10-2; D gene: TRBD1; clone size: large; CDR3 protein: CASSETGGNYGYTF; CDR3 DNA: TGCGCCAGCAGTGAGACAGGGGGCAACTATGGCTACACCTTC
J gene: TRBJ2-7; V gene: TRBV19; D gene: TRBD2; clone size: large; CDR3 protein: CASTQGGTGYEQYF; CDR3 DNA: TGTGCCAGTACCCAGGGAGGGACCGGCTACGAGCAGTACTTC
J gene: TRBJ2-3; V gene: TRBV18; D gene: .; clone size: .; CDR3 protein: CASSPESQNTQYF; CDR3 DNA: TGTGCCAGCTCACCAGAGTCCCAAAATACGCAGTATTTT
J gene: TRBJ1-1; V gene: TRBV18; D gene: .; clone size: .; CDR3 protein: CASSPPAGGFTEAFF; CDR3 DNA: TGTGCCAGCTCACCACCGGCAGGCGGGTTCACTGAAGCTTTCTTT
J gene: TRBJ2-1; V gene: TRBV5-1; D gene: TRBD1; clone size: large; CDR3 protein: CASSPGTGQFF; CDR3 DNA: TGCGCCAGCAGTCCAGGGACAGGCCAGTTCTTC
J gene: TRBJ2-2; V gene: TRBV7-9; D gene: .; clone size: .; CDR3 protein: CASSLGLSTGELFF; CDR3 DNA: TGTGCCAGCAGCCTGGGACTTTCCACCGGGGAGCTGTTTTTT
J gene: TRBJ1-2; V gene: TRBV27; D gene: .; clone size: once; CDR3 protein: CASSLTGVWGYTF; CDR3 DNA: TGTGCCAGCAGTTTAACGGGGGTTTGGGGCTACACCTTC
J gene: TRBJ1-4; V gene: TRBV7-9; D gene: .; clone size: once; CDR3 protein: CASSLSRADEKLFF; CDR3 DNA: TGTGCCAGCAGCTTAAGCAGGGCAGACGAAAAACTGTTTTTT
J gene: TRBJ2-7; V gene: TRBV30; D gene: TRBD1; clone size: .; CDR3 protein: CAWKGQTSSYEQYF; CDR3 DNA: TGTGCCTGGAAGGGACAGACGAGCTCCTACGAGCAGTACTTC
J gene: TRBJ2-3; V gene: TRBV6-5; D gene: .; clone size: .; CDR3 protein: CASSYSLSASTDTQYF; CDR3 DNA: TGTGCCAGCAGTTACTCGCTTTCAGCGTCCACAGATACGCAGTATTTT
J gene: TRBJ1-2; V gene: TRBV7-9; D gene: TRBD1; clone size: few; CDR3 protein: CASSLGQGTNYGYTF; CDR3 DNA: TGTGCCAGCAGCTTAGGACAGGGAACTAACTATGGCTACACCTTC
J gene: TRBJ2-3; V gene: TRBV7-2; D gene: .; clone size: .; CDR3 protein: CASSNLRTDTQYF; CDR3 DNA: TGTGCCAGCAGCAACCTTCGGACAGATACGCAGTATTTT
J gene: TRBJ2-1; V gene: TRBV5-4; D gene: .; clone size: .; CDR3 protein: CASRSGAPKTTDEQFF; CDR3 DNA: TGTGCCAGCAGGTCCGGAGCGCCAAAAACGACCGATGAGCAGTTCTTC
J gene: TRBJ2-1; V gene: TRBV5-5; D gene: .; clone size: .; CDR3 protein: CASSQTSSYNEQFF; CDR3 DNA: TGTGCCAGCAGCCAAACTAGCTCCTACAATGAGCAGTTCTTC
J gene: TRBJ2-5; V gene: TRBV6-5; D gene: .; clone size: .; CDR3 protein: CASRPLARETQYF; CDR3 DNA: TGTGCCAGCAGGCCTCTAGCGCGGGAGACCCAGTACTTC
J gene: TRBJ1-5; V gene: TRBV6-1; D gene: .; clone size: .; CDR3 protein: CASSEGAVSWAQPQHF; CDR3 DNA: TGTGCCAGCAGTGAAGGGGCAGTGAGTTGGGCTCAGCCCCAGCATTTT
J gene: TRBJ2-7; V gene: TRBV6-5; D gene: .; clone size: .; CDR3 protein: CASSFRDEQYF; CDR3 DNA: TGTGCCAGCAGTTTCAGGGACGAGCAGTACTTC
J gene: TRBJ1-6; V gene: TRBV10-3; D gene: TRBD1; clone size: .; CDR3 protein: CAISRTGGDSPLHF; CDR3 DNA: TGTGCCATCAGCCGGACAGGGGGGGATTCACCCCTCCACTTT
J gene: TRBJ2-1; V gene: TRBV5-1; D gene: TRBD2; clone size: .; CDR3 protein: CASSPGTSGVSNEPFF; CDR3 DNA: TGCGCCAGCAGCCCGGGGACTAGCGGGGTTAGCAATGAGCCGTTCTTC
J gene: TRBJ1-2; V gene: TRBV28; D gene: .; clone size: .; CDR3 protein: CASSSSPSHSGLYGYTF; CDR3 DNA: TGTGCCAGCAGTTCTAGCCCTTCGCATTCAGGTCTTTATGGCTACACCTTC
J gene: TRBJ2-3; V gene: TRBV10-3; D gene: .; clone size: .; CDR3 protein: CAITGLASTDTQYF; CDR3 DNA: TGTGCCATCACCGGACTCGCCAGCACAGATACGCAGTATTTT
J gene: TRBJ1-2; V gene: TRBV28; D gene: TRBD1; clone size: .; CDR3 protein: CASRPAGTGGGYTF; CDR3 DNA: TGTGCCAGCAGACCGGCCGGGACAGGGGGCGGCTACACCTTC
J gene: TRBJ2-1; V gene: TRBV5-1; D gene: .; clone size: .; CDR3 protein: CASSGGGTDYNEQFF; CDR3 DNA: TGCGCCAGCAGCGGCGGGGGGACAGATTACAATGAGCAGTTCTTC
J gene: TRBJ2-3; V gene: TRBV6-5; D gene: TRBD1; clone size: few; CDR3 protein: CASSYRTGADTQYF; CDR3 DNA: TGTGCCAGCAGTTATAGGACAGGGGCAGATACGCAGTATTTT
J gene: TRBJ2-7; V gene: TRBV5-5; D gene: TRBD2; clone size: .; CDR3 protein: CASSRRGTGGDYEQYF; CDR3 DNA: TGTGCCAGCAGCCGGAGGGGGACGGGGGGGGACTACGAGCAGTACTTC
J gene: TRBJ1-3; V gene: TRBV27; D gene: TRBD1; clone size: few; CDR3 protein: CASRRTGLLDTIYF; CDR3 DNA: TGTGCCAGCAGGAGGACAGGGCTTTTGGACACCATATATTTT
J gene: TRBJ2-7; V gene: TRBV11-2; D gene: .; clone size: .; CDR3 protein: CASSLVQRSSYEQYF; CDR3 DNA: TGTGCCAGCAGCTTAGTCCAGCGGAGCTCCTACGAGCAGTACTTC
J gene: TRBJ1-5; V gene: TRBV28; D gene: .; clone size: .; CDR3 protein: CASKRADYSNQPQHF; CDR3 DNA: TGTGCCAGCAAAAGGGCGGACTATAGCAATCAGCCCCAGCATTTT
J gene: TRBJ1-6; V gene: TRBV30; D gene: TRBD1; clone size: few; CDR3 protein: CAWSARQGSSPLHF; CDR3 DNA: TGTGCCTGGAGTGCCCGACAGGGTAGTTCACCCCTCCACTTT
J gene: TRBJ2-7; V gene: TRBV6-1; D gene: .; clone size: .; CDR3 protein: CASSEAPVGARAYEQYF; CDR3 DNA: TGTGCCAGCAGTGAAGCGCCGGTGGGAGCGAGGGCCTACGAGCAGTACTTC
J gene: TRBJ2-7; V gene: TRBV18; D gene: .; clone size: .; CDR3 protein: CASSLSPTRERYF; CDR3 DNA: TGTGCCAGCTCCCTGTCCCCTACGAGAGAGCGGTACTTC
J gene: TRBJ1-6; V gene: TRBV7-2; D gene: .; clone size: .; CDR3 protein: CASRFRTDFNSPLHF; CDR3 DNA: TGTGCCAGCAGATTCCGGACAGATTTCAATTCACCCCTCCACTTT
J gene: TRBJ2-7; V gene: TRBV7-2; D gene: .; clone size: .; CDR3 protein: CASRSDRNSPYEQYF; CDR3 DNA: TGTGCCAGCAGATCAGACAGGAACTCACCCTACGAGCAGTACTTC
J gene: TRBJ1-1; V gene: TRBV7-9; D gene: TRBD1; clone size: .; CDR3 protein: CASSLAGQGNTEAFF; CDR3 DNA: TGTGCCAGCAGCTTAGCGGGACAGGGGAACACTGAAGCTTTCTTT
J gene: TRBJ1-3; V gene: TRBV7-9; D gene: .; clone size: .; CDR3 protein: CASSRSTGTTGNTIYF; CDR3 DNA: TGTGCCAGCAGCCGTAGCACCGGGACAACTGGAAACACCATATATTTT
J gene: TRBJ1-6; V gene: TRBV15; D gene: TRBD1; clone size: .; CDR3 protein: CATSREGQGLTNSPLHF; CDR3 DNA: TGTGCCACCAGCAGAGAGGGACAGGGGCTTACCAATTCACCCCTCCACTTT
J gene: TRBJ1-4; V gene: TRBV7-9; D gene: .; clone size: .; CDR3 protein: CASSLGTGRGNEKLFF; CDR3 DNA: TGTGCCAGCAGCTTAGGTACAGGGAGAGGGAATGAAAAACTGTTTTTT
J gene: TRBJ1-6; V gene: TRBV6-1; D gene: .; clone size: .; CDR3 protein: CASSSGVSSPLHF; CDR3 DNA: TGTGCCAGCAGCTCAGGGGTAAGCTCACCCCTCCACTTT
J gene: TRBJ1-1; V gene: TRBV7-8; D gene: .; clone size: .; CDR3 protein: CASSLAWGGAFF; CDR3 DNA: TGTGCCAGCAGCTTAGCGTGGGGGGGTGCTTTCTTT
J gene: TRBJ1-1; V gene: TRBV19; D gene: .; clone size: .; CDR3 protein: CASSPGTANTEAFF; CDR3 DNA: TGTGCCAGTAGTCCCGGGACTGCGAACACTGAAGCTTTCTTT
J gene: TRBJ2-1; V gene: TRBV14; D gene: .; clone size: .; CDR3 protein: CASSNGQGWNEQFF; CDR3 DNA: TGTGCCAGCTCTAACGGCCAGGGGTGGAATGAGCAGTTCTTC
J gene: TRBJ1-2; V gene: TRBV2; D gene: .; clone size: .; CDR3 protein: CASTSGYGYTF; CDR3 DNA: TGTGCCAGCACCTCAGGGTACGGCTACACCTTC
J gene: TRBJ1-1; V gene: TRBV4-3; D gene: TRBD1; clone size: .; CDR3 protein: CASSQDWRQGAFF; CDR3 DNA: TGCGCCAGCAGCCAAGATTGGAGACAGGGAGCTTTCTTT
J gene: TRBJ2-1; V gene: TRBV7-2; D gene: .; clone size: .; CDR3 protein: CASSLVAPRRGAYNEQFF; CDR3 DNA: TGTGCCAGCAGCTTAGTAGCCCCTAGGCGGGGAGCCTACAATGAGCAGTTCTTC
J gene: TRBJ2-1; V gene: TRBV7-8; D gene: .; clone size: .; CDR3 protein: CASSQNRGWEFF; CDR3 DNA: TGTGCCAGCAGCCAAAATAGGGGTTGGGAGTTCTTC
J gene: TRBJ2-4; V gene: TRBV7-8; D gene: .; clone size: .; CDR3 protein: CASSLAGGDIQYF; CDR3 DNA: TGTGCCAGCAGCTTAGCGGGGGGAGACATTCAGTACTTC
J gene: TRBJ2-2; V gene: TRBV7-6; D gene: .; clone size: .; CDR3 protein: CASSLGQSGSTGELFF; CDR3 DNA: TGTGCCAGCAGCTTAGGGCAATCCGGGAGCACCGGGGAGCTGTTTTTT
J gene: TRBJ2-3; V gene: TRBV5-6; D gene: .; clone size: .; CDR3 protein: CASSSPGADTQYF; CDR3 DNA: TGTGCCAGCAGCTCGCCAGGGGCAGATACGCAGTATTTT